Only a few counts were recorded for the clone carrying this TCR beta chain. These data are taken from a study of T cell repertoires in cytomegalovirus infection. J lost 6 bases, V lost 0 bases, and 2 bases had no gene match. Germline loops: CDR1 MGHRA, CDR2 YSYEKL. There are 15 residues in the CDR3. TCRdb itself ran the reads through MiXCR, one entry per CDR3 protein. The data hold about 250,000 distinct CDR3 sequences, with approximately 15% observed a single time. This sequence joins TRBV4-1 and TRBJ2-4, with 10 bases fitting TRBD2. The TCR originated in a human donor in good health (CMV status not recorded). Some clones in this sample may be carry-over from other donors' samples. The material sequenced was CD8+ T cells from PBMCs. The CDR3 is CASSQDWTSGNIQYF. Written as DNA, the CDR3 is TGCGCCAGCAGCCAAGATTGGACTAGCGGAAACATTCAGTACTTC.